Following are 3 T cell receptor beta chains from one sample sequenced in a study of blood T cell repertoires in COVID-19. Profiling relied on immunoSEQ multiplex PCR, and the TCRdb table lists in-frame clones only, not all of them. Of around 92,000 clones listed, 65% to 85% were seen once; the top ten hold about 31%. The material sequenced was peripheral blood. The receptors shown here come from an elderly woman with acute or convalescent COVID-19.

The chain carries TRBV4-2 and TRBJ2-7; 11 bases fit TRBD2. The germline CDR1 and CDR2 sequences are LGHNA and YNFKEQ. This CDR3 spans 16 amino acids. The junction had 4 bases not matched to a gene; V was cut back by 0 bases and J by 3 bases. Here the CDR3 reads CASSQELGLADYEQYF. The CDR3 DNA sequence: TGTGCCAGCAGCCAAGAATTGGGACTAGCGGACTACGAGCAGTACTTC.

The J gene is TRBJ2-7, the V gene TRBV20-1; a possible D gene is TRBD1 (6 bases). The germline gives CDR1 DFQATT, CDR2 SNEGSKA (reference sequence). The ends were cut back, 4 bases at V and 7 bases at J, with 11 bases in the middle. The CDR3 spans 11 residues. This CDR3 is CSANRVEEQYF. DNA for the CDR3: TGCAGTGCTAACAGGGTTGAGGAGCAGTACTTC.

The chain couples TRBV18 to TRBJ1-2; tentative D call: TRBD1 (6 bases). The CDR3 has 15 residues. The V and J ends lost 0 bases and 2 bases respectively, with 10 bases between them. Germline CDR1 KGHSH, CDR2 LQKENI. The CDR3 bases are TGTGCCAGCTCACCACCTACAGGGACCAACTATGGCTACACCTTC. Translation gives CASSPPTGTNYGYTF.